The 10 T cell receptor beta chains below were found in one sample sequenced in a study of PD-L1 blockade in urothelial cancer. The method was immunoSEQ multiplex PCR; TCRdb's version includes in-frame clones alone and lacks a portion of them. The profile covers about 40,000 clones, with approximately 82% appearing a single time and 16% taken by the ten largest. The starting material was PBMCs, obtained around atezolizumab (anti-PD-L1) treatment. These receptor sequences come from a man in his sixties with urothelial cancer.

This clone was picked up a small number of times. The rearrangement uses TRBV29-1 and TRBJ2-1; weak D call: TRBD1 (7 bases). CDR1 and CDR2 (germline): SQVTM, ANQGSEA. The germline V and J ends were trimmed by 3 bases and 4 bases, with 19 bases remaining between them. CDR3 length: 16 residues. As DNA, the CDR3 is TGCAGCGTTGAGGGCGGAGGGACAGAACTGTACAATGAGCAGTTCTTC. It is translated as CSVEGGGTELYNEQFF.

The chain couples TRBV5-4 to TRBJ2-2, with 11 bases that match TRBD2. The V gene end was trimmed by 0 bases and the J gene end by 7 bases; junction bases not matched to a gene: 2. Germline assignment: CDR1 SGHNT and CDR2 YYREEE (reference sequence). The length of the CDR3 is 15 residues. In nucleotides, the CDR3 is TGTGCCAGCAGCTTGGGGGGGACTAGCGGCGGGGAGCTGTTTTTT. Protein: CASSLGGTSGGELFF.

In nucleotides, the CDR3 is TGTGCCAGCAGTCAAGACAGGGGGCCTCTCTACGAGCAGTACTTC. It is translated as CASSQDRGPLYEQYF. V gene TRBV7-2 combines with J gene TRBJ2-7; 10 bases are shared with TRBD1. This CDR3 contains 15 residues. Losses at the gene ends were 6 bases for V and 3 bases for J; bases not matched to a gene: 8. Germline CDR1 reads SGHTA; CDR2 reads FQGNSA.

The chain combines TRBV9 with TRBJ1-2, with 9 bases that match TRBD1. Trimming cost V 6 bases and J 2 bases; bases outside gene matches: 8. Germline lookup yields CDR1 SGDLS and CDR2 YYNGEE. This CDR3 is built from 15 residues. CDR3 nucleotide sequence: TGTGCCAGCAATTCGGGACAGGGTGAGAACTATGGCTACACCTTC. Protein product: CASNSGQGENYGYTF.

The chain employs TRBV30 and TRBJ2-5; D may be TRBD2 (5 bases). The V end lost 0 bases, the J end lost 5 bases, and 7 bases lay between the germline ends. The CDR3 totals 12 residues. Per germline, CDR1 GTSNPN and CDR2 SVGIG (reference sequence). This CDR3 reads CAWSVRRETQYF. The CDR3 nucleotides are TGTGCCTGGAGTGTCCGGAGGGAGACCCAGTACTTC.

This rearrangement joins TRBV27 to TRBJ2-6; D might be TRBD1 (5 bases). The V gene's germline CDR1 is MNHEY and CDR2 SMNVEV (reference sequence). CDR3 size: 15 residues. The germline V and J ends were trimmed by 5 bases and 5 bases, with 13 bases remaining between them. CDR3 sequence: CASSPDIFWANVLTF. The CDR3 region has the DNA TGTGCCAGCAGTCCGGACATTTTCTGGGCCAACGTCCTGACTTTC.

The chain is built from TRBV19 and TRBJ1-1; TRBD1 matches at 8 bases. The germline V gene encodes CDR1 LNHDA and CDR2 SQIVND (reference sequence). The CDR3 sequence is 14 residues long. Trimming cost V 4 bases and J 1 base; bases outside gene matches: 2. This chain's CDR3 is CASSTDRANTEAFF. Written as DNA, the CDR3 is TGTGCCAGTAGTACGGACAGGGCGAACACTGAAGCTTTCTTT.

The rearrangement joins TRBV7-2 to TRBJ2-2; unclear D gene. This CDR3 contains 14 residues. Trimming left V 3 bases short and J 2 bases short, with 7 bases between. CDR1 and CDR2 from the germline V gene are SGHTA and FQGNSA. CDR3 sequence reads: CASSFQVNTGELFF. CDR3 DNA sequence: TGTGCCAGCAGCTTCCAGGTTAACACCGGGGAGCTGTTTTTT.

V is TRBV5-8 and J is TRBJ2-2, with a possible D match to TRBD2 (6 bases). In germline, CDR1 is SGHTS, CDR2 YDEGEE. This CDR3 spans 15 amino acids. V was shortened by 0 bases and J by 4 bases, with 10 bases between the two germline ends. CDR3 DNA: TGTGCCAGCAGCTTGGGCCAGGAGGGCACCGGGGAGCTGTTTTTT. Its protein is CASSLGQEGTGELFF. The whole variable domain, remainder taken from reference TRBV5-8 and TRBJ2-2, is EAGVTQSPTHLIKTRGQQATLRCSPISGHTSVYWYQQALGLGLQFLLWYDEGEERNRGNFPPRFSGRQFPNYSSELNVNALELEDSALYLCASSLGQEGTGELFFGEGSRLTVL.

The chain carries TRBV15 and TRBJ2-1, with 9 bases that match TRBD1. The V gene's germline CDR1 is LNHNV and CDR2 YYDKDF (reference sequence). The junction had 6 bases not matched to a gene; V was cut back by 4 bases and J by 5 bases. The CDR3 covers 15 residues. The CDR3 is CATSTQGQGNNEQFF. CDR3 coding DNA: TGTGCCACCAGCACCCAAGGACAGGGGAACAATGAGCAGTTCTTC. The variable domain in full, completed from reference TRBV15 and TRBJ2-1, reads DAMVIQNPRYQVTQFGKPVTLSCSQTLNHNVMYWYQQKSSQAPKLLFHYYDKDFNNEADTPDNFQSRRPNTSFCFLDIRSPGLGDTAMYLCATSTQGQGNNEQFFGPGTRLTVL.